The present TCR beta chain was sequenced within a study of siplizumab effects on memory and regulatory T cells (dated by TCRdb to between 2017 and 2020). Some background on the complete study: The study looked at the effect of siplizumab, an anti-CD2 antibody, on alloreactive T-cell subsets in allogeneic mixed lymphocyte reactions made from human PBMCs. Overall study results and their limits: No functional confirmation was obtained for the suppressive function of proliferating Tregs from siplizumab cultures. A naive or memory phenotype could not be assigned to roughly 75-95% of proliferating CD4+ or CD8+ clones. Of the alloreactive CD4+ clones that could be mapped, the Treg-derived share averaged about 67% with siplizumab compared with around 25% in control reactions. Because sequences at frequencies below about 10^-5 were poorly captured, only a minor fraction of alloreactive clones could be mapped back to unstimulated subsets. Siplizumab significantly lowered the cumulative frequency of alloreactive sequences that could be traced to unstimulated CD4+ memory T cells. Unstimulated naive T cells appeared more diverse than memory T cells, and naive cells seemed to contribute substantially to the alloresponse.

The library was generated by the immunoSEQ multiplex PCR assay. Approximately 100,000 TCR templates per sample were assayed on the deep sequencing platform. Genomic DNA extracted from sorted T cells was the material used for TCRbeta CDR3 sequencing. For the original study's pipeline: Clonal analysis of TCRbeta CDR3 data was done in the R programming language. Unstimulated samples were compared with post-reaction CFSE-low samples to define alloreactive CD4+ and CD8+ clones. Alloreactive CD4+ clones were assigned to regulatory or non-regulatory origin by matching sequences to sorted unstimulated Treg and non-Treg repertoires. Held by TCRdb, this immuneACCESS table contains in-frame sequences only and omits some clones. Under half of the omission traces to an unresolved V gene where checked; the cause of the rest is unknown. That table gives V, J and clone size, and the DNA gave D and trimming. The sample yields 95,000 to 100,000 clones; about nine tenths were counted once. The top ten clonotypes cover 12% of the sample.

Sorted unstimulated T cells, along with proliferating T cells recovered from mixed lymphocyte reactions, underwent TCRbeta CDR3 sequencing. Fresh whole blood from about ten HLA-typed healthy donors served as the source for isolating PBMCs. Unstimulated CD4+ non-regulatory T cells were FACS-sorted to map the origin of alloreactive clones. As for this clone: Its antigen remains undetermined. Nothing much larger sits one base from this clone, and base qualities are not available.

V is trimmed back by 2 bases and J by 5 bases, and the junction contains 3 bases that no gene match accounts for. The CDR3 goes from the cysteine to the phenylalanine over 15 residues. Only CDR3 DNA remains: 45 bases, in frame from the first base. In the germline V gene, CDR1 corresponds to KGHSH and CDR2 to LQKENI. This receptor was identified in a human donor in good health. The sequence is built from TRBV18 and TRBJ2-1, with 10 bases in between that match TRBD2. Sequenced input: non-Treg CD4+ T cells sorted from blood. The cell subset or site label, read with the paper, signifies: FACS-sorted unstimulated CD4+ non-regulatory T cells. DNA sequence: TGTGCCAGCTCACCAACAGGACTAGCGGACAATGAGCAGTTCTTC. Its product reads: CASSPTGLADNEQFF.